This T cell receptor beta chain was observed in a study of blood T cell repertoires in COVID-19. Looking at the study overall: COVID-19 samples, acute and convalescent, were from the United States, Italy and Spain. Sources were T cells, B-cell-depleted T cells, or PBMCs; the material itself was cDNA or gDNA.

Per the original methods: Quantification of nucleated cells was approximated via reference gene primer amplification. Generated by immunoSEQ multiplex PCR, the TCRdb table keeps only in-frame clones and is missing some. V, J and clone size were drawn from that table, and D and trimming were deduced from the DNA. The sample yields 200,000 to 300,000 clones, around 92% seen once. The Seattle site enrolled patients during active infection and followed them longitudinally. The sequence was collected from a young adult with COVID-19, enrolled during active disease. Material for sequencing was peripheral blood.

The CDR3 nucleotides are TGTGCCAGCAGCGCACCCGTGTGGGCATCATCGGTGAATGAAAAACTGTTTTTT. This encodes CASSAPVWASSVNEKLFF. The chain uses TRBV7-9 and TRBJ1-4; unclear D gene. The CDR3 totals 18 residues. Germline V CDR1 and CDR2: SEHNR, FQNEAQ (reference sequence). The V end was cut by 5 bases, the J end by 5 bases, with 24 bases between.